This TCR beta chain was sequenced during a study of CD8+ T cells in alopecia areata. About the study: The duration of tofacitinib was 6 to 18 months, with 6 months off drug afterward.

Germline-derived CDR1 and CDR2 are KGHSH and LQKENI. Trimming cost V 9 bases and J 8 bases, with 13 bases left between them. The CDR3 spans 11 residues. As to treatment: oral pan-JAK inhibitor, 5-10 mg twice daily. PBMCs yielded sorted CD4+ and CD8+ T cells. RNA extraction and reverse transcription yielded cDNA as sequencing template. TCRdb's copy holds only in-frame clones and misses some; the assay was immunoSEQ multiplex PCR. This sample has about 270,000 clones, with over 45% found just once. The material was CD4+ T cells sorted from blood, obtained around week 54, from a patient treated with tofacitinib. This TCR came from a human donor with alopecia areata. The chain has TRBV18 and TRBJ1-1; tentative D call: TRBD1 (5 bases). CDR3 in amino acids: CASHWDGEAFF. The DNA for the CDR3 is TGTGCCAGTCACTGGGACGGGGAAGCTTTCTTT.